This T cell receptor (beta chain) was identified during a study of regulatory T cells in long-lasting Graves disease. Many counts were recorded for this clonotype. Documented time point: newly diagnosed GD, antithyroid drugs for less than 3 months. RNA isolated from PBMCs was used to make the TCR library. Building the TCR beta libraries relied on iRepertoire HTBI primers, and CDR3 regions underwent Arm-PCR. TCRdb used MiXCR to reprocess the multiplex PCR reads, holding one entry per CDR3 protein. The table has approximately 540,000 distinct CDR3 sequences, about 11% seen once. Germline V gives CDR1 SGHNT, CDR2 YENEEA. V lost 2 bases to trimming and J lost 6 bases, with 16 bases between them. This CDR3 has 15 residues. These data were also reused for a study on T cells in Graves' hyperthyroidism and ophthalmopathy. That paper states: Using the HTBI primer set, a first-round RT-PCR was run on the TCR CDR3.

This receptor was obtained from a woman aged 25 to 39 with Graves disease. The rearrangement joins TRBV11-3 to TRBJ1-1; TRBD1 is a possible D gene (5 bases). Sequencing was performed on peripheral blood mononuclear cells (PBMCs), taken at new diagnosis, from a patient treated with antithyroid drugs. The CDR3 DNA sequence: TGTGCCAGCAGCTTACCAAAGGCAGGCAGGGCTGAAGCTTTCTTT. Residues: CASSLPKAGRAEAFF.